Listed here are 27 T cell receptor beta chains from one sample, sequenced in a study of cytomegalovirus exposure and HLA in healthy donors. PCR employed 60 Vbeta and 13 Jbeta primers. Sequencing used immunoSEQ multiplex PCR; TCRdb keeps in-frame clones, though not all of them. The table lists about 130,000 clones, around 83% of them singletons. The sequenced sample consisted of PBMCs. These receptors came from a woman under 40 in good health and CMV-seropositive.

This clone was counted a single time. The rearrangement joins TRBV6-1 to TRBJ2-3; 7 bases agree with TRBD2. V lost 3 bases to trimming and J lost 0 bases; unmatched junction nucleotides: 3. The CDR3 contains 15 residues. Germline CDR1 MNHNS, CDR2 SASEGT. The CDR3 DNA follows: TGTGCCAGCAGTGAGGATAGCGGGAGCACAGATACGCAGTATTTT. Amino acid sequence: CASSEDSGSTDTQYF.

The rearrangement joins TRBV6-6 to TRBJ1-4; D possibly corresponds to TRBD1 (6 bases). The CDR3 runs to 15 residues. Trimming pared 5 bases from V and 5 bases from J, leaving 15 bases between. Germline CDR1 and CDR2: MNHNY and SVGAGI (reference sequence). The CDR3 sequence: CASSPGQILNEKLFF. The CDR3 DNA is TGTGCCAGCAGTCCAGGACAGATCTTGAATGAAAAACTGTTTTTT.

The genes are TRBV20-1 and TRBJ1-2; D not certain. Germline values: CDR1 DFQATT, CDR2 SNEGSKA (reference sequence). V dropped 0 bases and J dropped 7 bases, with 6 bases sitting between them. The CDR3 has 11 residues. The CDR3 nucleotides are TGCAGTGCTAGAGATAACACTGGCTACACCTTC. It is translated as CSARDNTGYTF.

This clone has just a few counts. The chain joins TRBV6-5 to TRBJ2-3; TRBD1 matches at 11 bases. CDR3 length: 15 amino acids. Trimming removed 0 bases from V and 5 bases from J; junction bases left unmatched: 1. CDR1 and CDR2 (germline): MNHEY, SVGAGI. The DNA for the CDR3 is TGTGCCAGCAGTTACTCGGGGACAGGGGGAGATACGCAGTATTTT. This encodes CASSYSGTGGDTQYF.

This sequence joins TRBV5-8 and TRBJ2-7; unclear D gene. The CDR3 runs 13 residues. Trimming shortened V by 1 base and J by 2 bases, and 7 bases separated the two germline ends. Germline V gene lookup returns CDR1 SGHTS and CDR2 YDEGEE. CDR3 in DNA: TGTGCCAGCAGCTTGTTCCCCACCTACGAGCAGTACTTC. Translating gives CASSLFPTYEQYF.

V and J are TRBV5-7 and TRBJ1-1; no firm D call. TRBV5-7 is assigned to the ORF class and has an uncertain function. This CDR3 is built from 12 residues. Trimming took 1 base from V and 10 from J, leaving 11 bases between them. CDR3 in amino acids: CASSLRGEGAFF. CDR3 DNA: TGTGCCAGCAGCTTGAGAGGAGAGGGAGCTTTCTTT.

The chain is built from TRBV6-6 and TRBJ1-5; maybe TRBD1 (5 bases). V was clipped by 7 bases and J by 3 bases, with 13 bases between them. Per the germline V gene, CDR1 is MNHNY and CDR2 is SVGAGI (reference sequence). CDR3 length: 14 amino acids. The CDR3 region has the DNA TGTGCCAGCATCCAGGGTTTTATCAATCAGCCCCAGCATTTT. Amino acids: CASIQGFINQPQHF.

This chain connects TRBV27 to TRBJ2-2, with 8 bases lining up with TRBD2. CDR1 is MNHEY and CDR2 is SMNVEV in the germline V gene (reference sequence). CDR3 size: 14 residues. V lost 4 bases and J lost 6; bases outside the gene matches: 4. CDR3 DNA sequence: TGTGCCAGCAGTTCGGGACTAGTGGCCGGGGAGCTGTTTTTT. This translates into CASSSGLVAGELFF.

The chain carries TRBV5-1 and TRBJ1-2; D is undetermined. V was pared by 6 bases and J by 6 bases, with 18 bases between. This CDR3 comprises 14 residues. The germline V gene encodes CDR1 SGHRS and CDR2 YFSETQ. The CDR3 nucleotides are TGCGCCAGCACAAAAGACGTTAACTACAATGGCTACACCTTC. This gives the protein CASTKDVNYNGYTF. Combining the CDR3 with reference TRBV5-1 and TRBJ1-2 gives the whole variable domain KAGVTQTPRYLIKTRGQQVTLSCSPISGHRSVSWYQQTPGQGLQFLFEYFSETQRNKGNFPGRFSGRQFSNSRSEMNVSTLELGDSALYLCASTKDVNYNGYTFGSGTRLTVV.

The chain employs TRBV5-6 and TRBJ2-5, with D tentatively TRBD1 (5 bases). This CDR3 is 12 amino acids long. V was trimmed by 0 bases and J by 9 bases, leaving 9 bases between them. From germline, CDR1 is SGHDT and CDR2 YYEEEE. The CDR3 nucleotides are TGTGCCAGCAGCTTGGGGGGCAGTCCCCAGTACTTC. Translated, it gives CASSLGGSPQYF.

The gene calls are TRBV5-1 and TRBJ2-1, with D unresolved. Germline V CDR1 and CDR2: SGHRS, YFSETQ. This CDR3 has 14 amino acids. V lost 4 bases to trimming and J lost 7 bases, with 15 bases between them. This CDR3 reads CASSLGPYGNEQFF. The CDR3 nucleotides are TGCGCCAGCAGCCTGGGCCCCTACGGGAATGAGCAGTTCTTC.

DNA of the CDR3: TGTGCCAGCAGCTCGCCTCAGGGACACCTCTATGGCTACACCTTC. Translation gives CASSSPQGHLYGYTF. The rearrangement joins TRBV5-6 to TRBJ1-2; the D gene is possibly TRBD1 (6 bases). The CDR3 runs 15 residues. Germline V gene data show CDR1 as SGHDT and CDR2 as YYEEEE. V was pared by 3 bases and J by 4 bases, with 16 bases between.

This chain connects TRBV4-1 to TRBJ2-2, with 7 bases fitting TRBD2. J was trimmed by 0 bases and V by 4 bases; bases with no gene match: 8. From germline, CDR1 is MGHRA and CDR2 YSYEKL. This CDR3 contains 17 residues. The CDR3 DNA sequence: TGCGCCAGCAGCCGTGGGAGGGCGGGCCCGAACACCGGGGAGCTGTTTTTT. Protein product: CASSRGRAGPNTGELFF.

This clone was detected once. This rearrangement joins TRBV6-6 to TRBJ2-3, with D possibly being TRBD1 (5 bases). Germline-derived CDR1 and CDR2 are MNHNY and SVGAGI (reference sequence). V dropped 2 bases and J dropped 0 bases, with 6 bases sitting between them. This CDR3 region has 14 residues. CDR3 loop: CASSYPGSTDTQYF. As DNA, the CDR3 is TGTGCCAGCAGTTACCCAGGGAGCACAGATACGCAGTATTTT.

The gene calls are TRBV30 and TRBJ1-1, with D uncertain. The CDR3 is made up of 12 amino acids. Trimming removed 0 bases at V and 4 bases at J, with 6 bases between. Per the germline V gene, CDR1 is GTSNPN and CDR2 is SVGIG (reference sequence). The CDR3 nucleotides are TGTGCCTGGAGTGTATGGGCCACTGAAGCTTTCTTT. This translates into CAWSVWATEAFF.

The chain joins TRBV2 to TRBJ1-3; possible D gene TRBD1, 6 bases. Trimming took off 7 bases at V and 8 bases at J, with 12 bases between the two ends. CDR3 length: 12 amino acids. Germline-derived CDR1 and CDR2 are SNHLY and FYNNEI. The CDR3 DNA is TGTGCCAGCACTGGCAGGGGCGACACCATATATTTT. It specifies CASTGRGDTIYF.

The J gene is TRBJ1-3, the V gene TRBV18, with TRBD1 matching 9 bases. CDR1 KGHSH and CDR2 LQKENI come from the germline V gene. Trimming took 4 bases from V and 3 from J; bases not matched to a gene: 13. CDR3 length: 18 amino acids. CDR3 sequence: CASSQQPSQGASGNTIYF. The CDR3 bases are TGTGCCAGCTCACAGCAACCCTCACAGGGGGCAAGTGGAAACACCATATATTTT.

The CDR3 here is CASSINEQFF. The CDR3 nucleotides are TGTGCCAGCAGCATAAATGAGCAGTTCTTC. The chain links TRBV9 to TRBJ2-1; D remains ambiguous. The CDR3 consists of 10 residues. V was cut by 4 bases and J by 7 bases, with 3 bases left in between. Per the germline V gene, CDR1 is SGDLS and CDR2 is YYNGEE.

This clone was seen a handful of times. This chain's CDR3 is CSVIREDGYTF. The CDR3, as DNA: TGCAGCGTTATCAGGGAGGATGGCTACACCTTC. The chain has TRBV29-1 and TRBJ1-2; a possible D gene is TRBD1 (5 bases). V was shortened by 5 bases and J by 6 bases, with 10 bases between the two germline ends. Germline CDR1 and CDR2: SQVTM and ANQGSEA. The CDR3 is 11 residues long.

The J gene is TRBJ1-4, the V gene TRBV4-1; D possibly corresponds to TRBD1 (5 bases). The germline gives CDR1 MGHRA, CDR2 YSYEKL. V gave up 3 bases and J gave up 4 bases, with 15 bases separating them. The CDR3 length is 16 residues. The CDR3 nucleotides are TGCGCCAGCAGCCATCACCCCGGGACTGATAATGAAAAACTGTTTTTT. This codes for CASSHHPGTDNEKLFF.

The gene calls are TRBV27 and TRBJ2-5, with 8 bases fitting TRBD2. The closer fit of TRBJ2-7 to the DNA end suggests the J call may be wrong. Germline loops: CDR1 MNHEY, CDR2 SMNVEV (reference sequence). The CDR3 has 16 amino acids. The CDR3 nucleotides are TGTGCCAGCAGTTCCCTCGGGGGGGGAACGCTCGACGAGCAGTACTTC. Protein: CASSSLGGGTLDEQYF.

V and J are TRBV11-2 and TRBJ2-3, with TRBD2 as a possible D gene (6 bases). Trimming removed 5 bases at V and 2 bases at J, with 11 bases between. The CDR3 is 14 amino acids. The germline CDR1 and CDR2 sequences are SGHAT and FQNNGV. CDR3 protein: CASSPRTITDTQYF. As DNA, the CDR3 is TGTGCCAGCAGCCCGAGGACTATCACAGATACGCAGTATTTT. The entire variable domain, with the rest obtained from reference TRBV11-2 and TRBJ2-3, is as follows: EAGVAQSPRYKIIEKRQSVAFWCNPISGHATLYWYQQILGQGPKLLIQFQNNGVVDDSQLPKDRFSAERLKGVDSTLKIQPAKLEDSAVYLCASSPRTITDTQYFGPGTRLTVL.

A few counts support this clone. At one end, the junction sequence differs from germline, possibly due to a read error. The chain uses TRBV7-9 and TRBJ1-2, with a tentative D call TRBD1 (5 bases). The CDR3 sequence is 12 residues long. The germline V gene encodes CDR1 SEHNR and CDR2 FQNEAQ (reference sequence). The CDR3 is CSSSLTGYGYTF. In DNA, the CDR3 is TGTTCCAGCAGCCTCACAGGTTATGGCTACACCTTC.

CDR3 nucleotides: TGTGCCAGCAGTGGTTTGACGGGGGGTCAGCCCCAGCATTTT. As protein: CASSGLTGGQPQHF. The chain is built from TRBV6-1 and TRBJ1-5; tentatively, D is TRBD1 (5 bases). CDR1 and CDR2 (germline): MNHNS, SASEGT. The germline V and J ends were trimmed by 4 bases and 6 bases, with 13 bases remaining between them. The CDR3 is made up of 14 amino acids.

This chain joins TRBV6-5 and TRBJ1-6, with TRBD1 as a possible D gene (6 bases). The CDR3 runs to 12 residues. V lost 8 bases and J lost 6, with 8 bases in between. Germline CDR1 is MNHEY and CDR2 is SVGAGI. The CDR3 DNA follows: TGTGCCAGCCGGGGGGCTAATTCACCCCTCCACTTT. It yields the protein CASRGANSPLHF.

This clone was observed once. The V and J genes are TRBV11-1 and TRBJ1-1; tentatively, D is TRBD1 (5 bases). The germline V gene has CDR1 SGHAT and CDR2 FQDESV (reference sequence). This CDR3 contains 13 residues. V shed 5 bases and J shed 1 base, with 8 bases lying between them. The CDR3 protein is CASSRGTNTEAFF. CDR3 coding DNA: TGTGCCAGCAGCCGGGGGACGAACACTGAAGCTTTCTTT.

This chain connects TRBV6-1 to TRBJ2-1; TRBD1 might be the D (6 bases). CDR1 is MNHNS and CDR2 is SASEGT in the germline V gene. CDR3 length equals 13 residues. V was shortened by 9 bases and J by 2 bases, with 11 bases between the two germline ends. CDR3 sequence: CASTTGTYNEQFF. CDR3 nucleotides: TGTGCCAGTACTACAGGGACCTACAATGAGCAGTTCTTC.